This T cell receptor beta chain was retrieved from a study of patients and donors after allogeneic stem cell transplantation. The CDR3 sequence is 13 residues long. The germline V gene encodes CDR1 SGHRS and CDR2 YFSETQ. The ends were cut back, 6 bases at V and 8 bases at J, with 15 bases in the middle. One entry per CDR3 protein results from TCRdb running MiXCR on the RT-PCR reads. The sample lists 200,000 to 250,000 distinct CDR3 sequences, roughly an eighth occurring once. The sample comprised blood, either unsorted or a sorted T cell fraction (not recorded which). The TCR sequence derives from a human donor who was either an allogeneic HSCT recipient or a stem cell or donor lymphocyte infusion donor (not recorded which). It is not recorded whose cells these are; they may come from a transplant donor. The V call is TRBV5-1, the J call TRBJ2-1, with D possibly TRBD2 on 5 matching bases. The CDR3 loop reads CASTQSLRDEQFF. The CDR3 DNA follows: TGCGCCAGCACCCAATCCTTGCGGGATGAGCAGTTCTTC.